The next 3 T cell receptor beta chains were all read from a single sample in a study of blood T cell repertoires in COVID-19. Generated by immunoSEQ multiplex PCR, the TCRdb table keeps only in-frame clones and is missing some. Counted here are about 170,000 clones, less than 90% occurring once; the ten biggest clones make up 4.4%. The sequenced material came from PBMCs or T cells enriched from blood (not recorded which). The origin of the receptors is a woman between 45 and 60 years old who had recovered from COVID-19.

A note on this clone: Other DNA sequences in this sample translate to the same CDR3. The rearrangement joins TRBV5-1 to TRBJ2-1; no clear D gene. The germline gives CDR1 SGHRS, CDR2 YFSETQ. V was shortened by 4 bases and J by 2 bases, with 7 bases between the two germline ends. The CDR3 runs 13 residues. DNA of the CDR3: TGCGCCAGCAGCCTTGACACCTACAATGAGCAGTTCTTC. Protein sequence: CASSLDTYNEQFF.

The genes are TRBV11-2 and TRBJ1-6; no reliable D call. The CDR3 is made up of 17 amino acids. Germline CDR1 reads SGHAT; CDR2 reads FQNNGV. V was pared by 6 bases and J by 0 bases, with 15 bases between. CDR3 bases: TGTGCCAGCAGGTCAAGCGGCAGAACCTCCTATAATTCACCCCTCCACTTT. It translates to CASRSSGRTSYNSPLHF.

The J gene is TRBJ2-5, the V gene TRBV5-5, with 7 bases aligning to TRBD2. CDR1 is SGHKS and CDR2 is YYEKEE in the germline V gene (reference sequence). This CDR3 comprises 14 residues. Losses at the gene ends were 0 bases for V and 4 bases for J; bases not matched to a gene: 3. The CDR3 loop is CASSLVAGSETQYF. The CDR3 nucleotides read TGTGCCAGCAGCTTGGTAGCGGGCTCAGAGACCCAGTACTTC.